One sample yielded the 21 T cell receptor beta chains listed below, sequenced in a study of post-analysis software for immune sequencing data. Study observations and caveats: A handful of TRBV segments were significantly more frequent in patients than in controls. TRBV5-6, TRBV5-1 and TRBV20-1 were among these segments.

These TCRs are of unknown antigen specificity. Presence of unique molecular identifiers characterized the TCR beta cDNA libraries. TCRdb fed the PCR reads into MiXCR, producing one record per CDR3 protein. The table lists some 500,000 distinct CDR3 sequences, nearly 45% of them singletons, with 9% to 13% in the top ten. The sample comprised blood. These receptors were collected from a girl aged 5 to 17 with multiple sclerosis.

Many counts were recorded for this clonotype. At one end, the junction sequence differs from germline, possibly due to a read error. This chain links TRBV20-1 with TRBJ2-1; possibly TRBD2 for D (6 bases). CDR3 length equals 12 residues. CDR1 and CDR2 from the germline V gene are DFQATT and SNEGSKA (reference sequence). This chain's CDR3 is CSVRGRYNEQFF. The DNA of the CDR3 is TGCAGTGTTAGAGGGAGGTACAATGAGCAGTTCTTC.

This clonotype has just one count. The J gene is TRBJ1-1, the V gene TRBV7-2; 8 nucleotides agree with TRBD1. Germline values: CDR1 SGHTA, CDR2 FQGNSA. V was clipped by 5 bases and J by 1 base; unmatched bases: 9. The CDR3 covers 16 residues. CDR3 nucleotides: TGTGCCAGCAGCCTACGGACAGGGCTAAGGAACACTGAAGCTTTCTTT. It yields the protein CASSLRTGLRNTEAFF.

The sample holds one count of this clonotype. V usage is TRBV7-9 and J usage is TRBJ2-1; 9 positions agree with TRBD1. The CDR3 contains 16 residues. The V segment lost 4 bases and the J segment 5 bases; nucleotides outside the gene matches: 9. Looked up from germline, CDR1 is SEHNR and CDR2 is FQNEAQ (reference sequence). CDR3 DNA: TGTGCCAGCAGCTCGTGGTCGGGGACAGGGAACAATGAGCAGTTCTTC. The encoded protein is CASSSWSGTGNNEQFF.

The chain is built from TRBV20-1 and TRBJ2-5, with 10 bases that match TRBD1. The J call may be mistaken, given a closer DNA end match to TRBJ2-7. CDR3 length: 14 residues. Germline V gives CDR1 DFQATT, CDR2 SNEGSKA (reference sequence). The CDR3 coding sequence is TGCAGTGCCAACGCAGACAGGGGGCATATCGAGCAGTACTTC. It specifies CSANADRGHIEQYF.

The rearrangement links TRBV15 to TRBJ2-7; no reliable D call. Germline V lookup: CDR1 LNHNV, CDR2 YYDKDF (reference sequence). Trimming took 5 bases from V and 4 from J, leaving 9 bases between them. The CDR3 has 12 amino acids. The CDR3 spells CATSPNPYEQYF. The CDR3 bases are TGTGCCACCAGCCCCAACCCGTACGAGCAGTACTTC.

In this sample, this clonotype turned up a few times. J is TRBJ2-6 and V is TRBV27; D not resolved. V lost 2 bases and J lost 4, with 9 bases in between. This CDR3 spans 15 amino acids. In germline, CDR1 is MNHEY, CDR2 SMNVEV (reference sequence). The CDR3 nucleotides are TGTGCCAGCAGTTTACATGGGAACGGGGCCAACGTCCTGACTTTC. The encoded protein is CASSLHGNGANVLTF.

V gene TRBV5-1 combines with J gene TRBJ2-1, with D perhaps TRBD2 (5 bases). V was clipped by 0 bases and J by 6 bases, with 13 bases between them. CDR3 length equals 15 residues. Germline assignment: CDR1 SGHRS and CDR2 YFSETQ. Here the CDR3 reads CASSLGAGISNEQFF. The DNA of the CDR3 is TGCGCCAGCAGCTTGGGAGCCGGGATATCCAATGAGCAGTTCTTC.

The CDR3 loop reads CASSLGWGTNYGYTF. Here the CDR3 DNA reads TGCGCCAGCAGCCTAGGGTGGGGAACTAACTATGGCTACACCTTC. The chain joins TRBV5-1 to TRBJ1-2; D is unclear. Germline CDR1 reads SGHRS; CDR2 reads YFSETQ. This CDR3 comprises 15 residues. Trimming took 4 bases from V and 0 from J, leaving 13 bases between them.

V gene TRBV7-8 combines with J gene TRBJ2-2; TRBD2 matches at 8 bases. The CDR3 runs to 15 residues. Trimming removed 5 bases from V and 4 bases from J; junction bases left unmatched: 6. Germline V lookup: CDR1 SGHVS, CDR2 FQNEAQ. Written as DNA, the CDR3 is TGTGCCAGCAGCGCGGGACTAGTCCTCACCGGGGAGCTGTTTTTT. Protein sequence: CASSAGLVLTGELFF.

This clonotype was seen ten or more times. The CDR3 is CSVVTGNYGYTF. CDR3 bases: TGCAGCGTTGTAACAGGCAACTATGGCTACACCTTC. The gene calls are TRBV29-1 and TRBJ1-2, with D perhaps TRBD1 (5 bases). There are 12 residues in the CDR3. The germline gives CDR1 SQVTM, CDR2 ANQGSEA. Trimming shortened V by 4 bases and J by 2 bases, and 8 bases separated the two germline ends.

This clonotype was picked up a small number of times. V gene TRBV20-1 combines with J gene TRBJ2-1, with 7 bases identical to TRBD2. Germline V lookup: CDR1 DFQATT, CDR2 SNEGSKA (reference sequence). J lost 7 bases, V lost 7 bases, and 13 bases had no gene match. This CDR3 comprises 14 residues. The CDR3 here is CSGSWGGGGNEQFF. The CDR3 bases are TGCAGTGGGTCCTGGGGGGGAGGAGGGAATGAGCAGTTCTTC.

This clonotype appeared many times. The chain employs TRBV7-9 and TRBJ2-7, with D tentatively TRBD1 (6 bases). This CDR3 spans 13 amino acids. Germline V gene lookup returns CDR1 SEHNR and CDR2 FQNEAQ (reference sequence). Trimming shortened V by 5 bases and J by 2 bases, and 10 bases separated the two germline ends. CDR3 nucleotides: TGTGCCAGCAGCGTGGCAGGGGCCTACGAGCAGTACTTC. Protein: CASSVAGAYEQYF.

The chain joins TRBV3-1 to TRBJ2-5; no clear D gene. V lost 5 bases, J lost 3 bases, and 4 bases lay in between. Germline CDR1 reads LGHDT; CDR2 reads YNNKEL (reference sequence). CDR3 length: 11 residues. CDR3 residues: CASSIKETQYF. The CDR3 bases are TGTGCCAGCAGCATTAAAGAGACCCAGTACTTC.

The chain has TRBV29-1 and TRBJ2-1; 10 positions match TRBD1. V lost 8 bases, J lost 12 bases, and 16 bases stayed unmatched. CDR3 length: 14 residues. Per germline, CDR1 SQVTM and CDR2 ANQGSEA. Here the CDR3 DNA reads TGCAGCCCTGGCGAGGGACAGGGGCTGGGTGGGCAGTTCTTC. Amino acids: CSPGEGQGLGGQFF.

This clonotype was picked up a small number of times. The CDR3 bases are TGTGCCAGCAGCTTTGACAGAGGGGAGCAGTTCTTC. The encoded protein is CASSFDRGEQFF. The V call is TRBV6-5, the J call TRBJ2-1; either TRBD1 or TRBD2 may supply D (5 bases each). Between the trimmed V and J ends, which lost 6 bases and 10 bases, there was a span of 13 bases. This CDR3 is 12 amino acids long. Per germline, CDR1 MNHEY and CDR2 SVGAGI.

This chain joins TRBV20-1 and TRBJ2-5; D may be TRBD2 (6 bases). The CDR3 runs 14 residues. With 3 bases removed from V and 5 bases from J, the gap between germline ends came to 16 bases. The germline gives CDR1 DFQATT, CDR2 SNEGSKA (reference sequence). CDR3 amino acids: CSARRSWRDETQYF. In DNA form, the CDR3 reads TGCAGTGCTAGGAGGAGCTGGAGGGACGAGACCCAGTACTTC.

The chain links TRBV2 to TRBJ1-1; D is unresolved. Trimming cost V 1 base and J 7 bases, with 13 bases left between them. This CDR3 has 14 amino acids. Per the germline V gene, CDR1 is SNHLY and CDR2 is FYNNEI. CDR3 loop: CASSEGLSGIEAFF. For the CDR3, the DNA is TGTGCCAGCAGTGAAGGTTTGTCAGGCATTGAAGCTTTCTTT.

The chain recombines TRBV15 with TRBJ2-7; perhaps D is TRBD1 or TRBD2 (6 bases each). The J call could be wrong; TRBJ2-5 is a better fit for the DNA end. The CDR3 covers 15 residues. CDR1 is LNHNV, CDR2 YYDKDF, per germline (reference sequence). CDR3 protein: CATSRLRDNFETQYF. CDR3 bases: TGTGCCACCAGCAGATTGCGGGACAATTTCGAGACCCAGTACTTC.

As concerns this clonotype: Since a much larger clone is just one base distant, this may be a read error. The chain couples TRBV5-1 to TRBJ2-5; no clear D. The CDR3 extends over 12 amino acids. The germline CDR1 and CDR2 sequences are SGHRS and YFSETQ. CDR3 in amino acids: CTSSLEQETQYF. Written as DNA, the CDR3 is TGCACCAGCAGCTTGGAGCAAGAGACCCAGTACTTC.

This clonotype was seen more than once but under ten times. The V and J genes are TRBV20-1 and TRBJ2-7; 10 nucleotides align to TRBD2. Looked up from germline, CDR1 is DFQATT and CDR2 is SNEGSKA (reference sequence). Trimming removed 6 bases from V and 5 bases from J; junction bases left unmatched: 10. The CDR3 length is 14 residues. The CDR3 nucleotides are TGCAGTGCAAAACCTCTAGCGGGAGACCACGAGCAGTACTTC. Protein sequence: CSAKPLAGDHEQYF.

This chain links TRBV2 with TRBJ1-1, with a tentative D call TRBD1 (6 bases). Germline lookup yields CDR1 SNHLY and CDR2 FYNNEI. Trimming removed 6 bases from V and 2 bases from J, with 19 bases in between. The CDR3 is made up of 16 amino acids. The DNA of the CDR3 is TGTGCCAGCAGGAGGTTGGCAGGGGATAAAAACACTGAAGCTTTCTTT. Protein product: CASRRLAGDKNTEAFF.